The 25 T cell receptor beta chains presented below share a single source sample, sequenced in a study of T cell repertoires in cytomegalovirus infection. No antigen has been assigned to these receptors. TCRdb passed the reads through MiXCR, listing each CDR3 protein once. The profile shows 40,000 to 50,000 distinct CDR3 sequences, 20% of them singletons. Material for sequencing was PBMCs, sequenced either directly or after in vitro stimulation (not recorded which). Receptors were obtained from a human donor in good health (CMV status not recorded). Some clones in this sample may be carry-over from other donors' samples.

J is TRBJ2-5 and V is TRBV18, with D possibly TRBD2 on 6 matching bases. The ends were cut back, 3 bases at V and 3 bases at J, with 11 bases in the middle. Per germline, CDR1 KGHSH and CDR2 LQKENI. This CDR3 has 14 residues. The DNA for the CDR3 is TGTGCCAGCTCACCTTTCGGGGGTAAAGAGACCCAGTACTTC. Translation: CASSPFGGKETQYF.

This clonotype showed up many times. The J gene is TRBJ2-7, the V gene TRBV5-6; a possible D gene is TRBD2 (5 bases). V lost 4 bases and J lost 5, with 16 bases in between. The length of the CDR3 is 14 residues. Germline CDR1 and CDR2: SGHDT and YYEEEE. Here the CDR3 reads CASSAGPTGDEQYF. The CDR3 DNA follows: TGTGCCAGCAGCGCCGGGCCTACCGGGGACGAGCAGTACTTC. Full variable domain (remainder filled in from reference TRBV5-6 and TRBJ2-7): DAGVTQSPTHLIKTRGQQVTLRCSPKSGHDTVSWYQQALGQGPQFIFQYYEEEERQRGNFPDRFSGHQFPNYSSELNVNALLLGDSALYLCASSAGPTGDEQYFGPGTRLTVT.

This clonotype appeared a few times. The chain joins TRBV7-6 to TRBJ2-5, with 7 positions matching TRBD2. From germline, CDR1 is SGHVS and CDR2 FNYEAQ. V lost 2 bases, J lost 0 bases, and 6 bases stayed unmatched. The CDR3 is 16 amino acids. The CDR3 nucleotides read TGTGCCAGCAGCTTACGGGGAGGGGTGTACCAAGAGACCCAGTACTTC. Translated: CASSLRGGVYQETQYF.

This clonotype has only a few counts. The rearrangement uses TRBV27 and TRBJ2-4; TRBD2 is a possible D gene (5 bases). Germline CDR1 MNHEY, CDR2 SMNVEV (reference sequence). The CDR3 has 14 residues. Trimming pared 3 bases from V and 1 base from J, leaving 7 bases between. CDR3 sequence (DNA): TGTGCCAGCAGTTTTTCGGGGGCCAAAAACATTCAGTACTTC. It is translated as CASSFSGAKNIQYF.

V is TRBV28 and J is TRBJ2-2; 13 bases are shared with TRBD2. The junction had 10 bases not matched to a gene; V was cut back by 6 bases and J by 6 bases. This CDR3 is 17 amino acids long. CDR1 is MDHEN, CDR2 SYDVKM, per germline. The CDR3 DNA is TGTGCCAGCAGCCCTACTAGCGGGAGGGCAACGGCCGGGGAGCTGTTTTTT. Translated: CASSPTSGRATAGELFF.

This clonotype was seen more than once but under ten times. This chain connects TRBV2 to TRBJ2-7, with 7 bases matching TRBD1. There are 13 residues in the CDR3. Per the germline V gene, CDR1 is SNHLY and CDR2 is FYNNEI. With V trimmed by 5 bases and J by 3 bases, 4 bases remained unmatched. The CDR3 DNA sequence: TGTGCCAGCAGTCGGGACAGAGACTACGAGCAGTACTTC. This gives the protein CASSRDRDYEQYF. The full variable domain, in which reference TRBV2 and TRBJ2-7 provide the parts outside the CDR3, is EPEVTQTPSHQVTQMGQEVILRCVPISNHLYFYWYRQILGQKVEFLVSFYNNEISEKSEIFDDQFSVERPDGSNFTLKIRSTKLEDSAMYFCASSRDRDYEQYFGPGTRLTVT.

This clonotype was picked up many times. This chain connects TRBV12-3 or TRBV12-4 to TRBJ2-7; 8 nucleotides match TRBD1. This CDR3 comprises 14 residues. V lost 8 bases, J lost 3 bases, and 9 bases stayed unmatched. The CDR3 sequence: CASGFLDRVYEQYF. The CDR3 region has the DNA TGTGCCAGCGGCTTTTTGGACAGGGTCTACGAGCAGTACTTC.

This clonotype was detected many times. The rearrangement joins TRBV7-2 to TRBJ2-7, with a weak D call TRBD2 (6 bases). V dropped 9 bases and J dropped 3 bases, with 21 bases sitting between them. The CDR3 runs to 15 residues. Per the germline V gene, CDR1 is SGHTA and CDR2 is FQGNSA. The CDR3 nucleotides are TGTGCCAGTAGTTTCACAGGAGGCGGGGACTACGAGCAGTACTTC. Its protein product is CASSFTGGGDYEQYF.

Only a few counts were recorded for this clonotype. The gene calls are TRBV7-9 and TRBJ2-1; TRBD1 aligns across 8 bases. Trimming removed 5 bases from V and 6 bases from J; junction bases left unmatched: 9. The germline CDR1 and CDR2 sequences are SEHNR and FQNEAQ (reference sequence). The length of the CDR3 is 15 residues. In DNA, the CDR3 is TGTGCCAGCAGCCCTGGTGGCAGGGGGCCCAATGAGCAGTTCTTC. Its protein is CASSPGGRGPNEQFF. Combining the CDR3 with reference TRBV7-9 and TRBJ2-1 gives the whole variable domain DTGVSQNPRHKITKRGQNVTFRCDPISEHNRLYWYRQTLGQGPEFLTYFQNEAQLEKSRLLSDRFSAERPKGSFSTLEIQRTEQGDSAMYLCASSPGGRGPNEQFFGPGTRLTVL.

The chain uses TRBV30 and TRBJ2-7, with 9 bases matching TRBD1. CDR1 and CDR2 (germline): GTSNPN, SVGIG (reference sequence). This CDR3 spans 13 amino acids. V lost 5 bases and J lost 2; bases outside the gene matches: 4. CDR3 amino acids: CAWGTGPTYEQYF. Written as DNA, the CDR3 is TGTGCCTGGGGGACAGGGCCAACCTACGAGCAGTACTTC.

The table lists this clonotype with a few counts. The CDR3 nucleotides are TGCAGTGCTAGTGGGCAGGGGGGTGAAAAACTGTTTTTT. Translation gives CSASGQGGEKLFF. The genes are TRBV20-1 and TRBJ1-4; 7 bases are a match to TRBD1. The ends lost 3 bases at V and 7 bases at J; junction bases unmatched: 5. The germline gives CDR1 DFQATT, CDR2 SNEGSKA (reference sequence). The length of the CDR3 is 13 residues.

The chain carries TRBV5-1 and TRBJ2-5; TRBD2 matches 10 bases. After removal of 0 bases from V and 5 bases from J, the junction contained 4 bases not matched to a gene. The CDR3 sequence is 15 residues long. Germline assignment: CDR1 SGHRS and CDR2 YFSETQ. The CDR3 DNA is TGCGCCAGCAGCTTGGCAGCGGGAGGGATCGAGACCCAGTACTTC. As protein: CASSLAAGGIETQYF.

This clonotype showed up just a few times. The gene calls are TRBV12-3 or TRBV12-4 and TRBJ2-4, with 7 bases that match TRBD1. V gave up 8 bases and J gave up 9 bases; unmatched junction bases: 13. The CDR3 is made up of 14 amino acids. Here the CDR3 reads CASGKQGSQSIQYF. The DNA for the CDR3 is TGTGCCAGCGGGAAACAGGGGAGCCAGTCCATTCAGTACTTC.

This chain links TRBV10-3 with TRBJ2-1, with 9 positions matching TRBD1. Germline lookup yields CDR1 ENHRY and CDR2 SYGVKD. This CDR3 has 14 amino acids. V was clipped by 6 bases and J by 7 bases; unmatched bases: 7. The CDR3 reads CAIRLQGAPNEQFF. The CDR3 DNA follows: TGTGCCATCAGGTTACAGGGGGCCCCGAATGAGCAGTTCTTC.

In this sample, this clonotype turned up many times. CDR3 coding DNA: TGTGCCAGCAGTTCCAAGACCCCACGGGTACCCGCTACTAATGAAAAACTGTTTTTT. Its protein is CASSSKTPRVPATNEKLFF. The rearrangement links TRBV6-1 to TRBJ1-4; the D is unclear. Germline-derived CDR1 and CDR2 are MNHNS and SASEGT. Trimming removed 5 bases from V and 2 bases from J, with 24 bases in between. The CDR3 is 19 amino acids.

This clonotype has only a few counts. The chain joins TRBV20-1 to TRBJ2-2, with TRBD2 as a possible D gene (5 bases). V was pared by 5 bases and J by 4 bases, with 14 bases between. CDR1 is DFQATT, CDR2 SNEGSKA, per germline (reference sequence). This CDR3 is built from 14 residues. The CDR3 bases are TGCAGTGCTCCCAAGGGAGAGGGCACCGGGGAGCTGTTTTTT. It is translated as CSAPKGEGTGELFF.

There are many counts of this clonotype. This chain links TRBV5-1 with TRBJ1-2; D unresolved. This CDR3 is 15 amino acids long. Germline V gives CDR1 SGHRS, CDR2 YFSETQ. With 4 bases removed from V and 4 bases from J, the gap between germline ends came to 17 bases. CDR3 in DNA: TGCGCCAGCAGCCTCACCCCTACGGGAAGCTATGGCTACACCTTC. Protein product: CASSLTPTGSYGYTF. The full variable domain, rest sourced from reference TRBV5-1 and TRBJ1-2, is KAGVTQTPRYLIKTRGQQVTLSCSPISGHRSVSWYQQTPGQGLQFLFEYFSETQRNKGNFPGRFSGRQFSNSRSEMNVSTLELGDSALYLCASSLTPTGSYGYTFGSGTRLTVV.

This sequence joins TRBV28 and TRBJ2-1; perhaps TRBD2 as D (6 bases). The V and J ends lost 6 bases and 6 bases respectively, with 15 bases between them. Germline-derived CDR1 and CDR2 are MDHEN and SYDVKM. The CDR3 consists of 14 residues. The CDR3 protein is CASSRGTATNEQFF. The CDR3 DNA sequence: TGTGCCAGCAGCCGCGGGACTGCCACCAATGAGCAGTTCTTC.

This clonotype was detected ten times or more. The chain is built from TRBV28 and TRBJ1-3; D gene uncertain. Trimming pared 7 bases from V and 3 bases from J, leaving 10 bases between. The CDR3 loop spans 13 amino acids. Germline CDR1 reads MDHEN; CDR2 reads SYDVKM. CDR3 bases: TGTGCCAGCAATGGGTTAGATGGAAACACCATATATTTT. This translates into CASNGLDGNTIYF.

In regard to this clonotype: This may arise from a read error, as a much more abundant clone is one base away. V gene TRBV7-2 combines with J gene TRBJ2-6; D ambiguous. The CDR3 has 18 residues. Germline lookup yields CDR1 SGHTA and CDR2 FQGNSA. CDR3 residues: CVSSPRFGPSSGANVLTF. As DNA, the CDR3 is TGTGTCAGCAGCCCCCGATTCGGTCCATCCTCTGGGGCCAACGTCCTGACTTTC.

This clonotype was counted at least ten times. The chain carries TRBV28 and TRBJ2-7, with D tentatively TRBD1 (6 bases). The CDR3 is 14 residues long. V shed 8 bases and J shed 0 bases, with 14 bases lying between them. CDR1 MDHEN and CDR2 SYDVKM come from the germline V gene. The CDR3 loop is CASRRQVFSYEQYF. The CDR3 coding sequence is TGTGCCAGCCGACGACAGGTTTTCTCCTACGAGCAGTACTTC.

The rearrangement uses TRBV12-3 or TRBV12-4 and TRBJ2-1; 15 bases agree with TRBD2. This CDR3 spans 19 amino acids. The V segment lost 6 bases and the J segment 0 bases; nucleotides outside the gene matches: 9. CDR3 in amino acids: CASSPSGLAGGSSYNEQFF. In DNA, the CDR3 is TGTGCCAGCAGCCCATCGGGACTAGCGGGGGGAAGCTCCTACAATGAGCAGTTCTTC.

The table lists this clonotype with many counts. This chain uses TRBV7-9 with TRBJ1-6; maybe TRBD1 (5 bases). Germline assignment: CDR1 SEHNR and CDR2 FQNEAQ (reference sequence). There are 16 residues in the CDR3. The V end lost 4 bases, the J end lost 8 bases, and 18 bases lay between the germline ends. The CDR3 DNA reads as TGTGCCAGCAGCTCCGGCCGGGGGTTTAGGGATTCACCCCTCCACTTT. As protein: CASSSGRGFRDSPLHF.

This clonotype was detected ten times or more. The J gene is TRBJ2-5, the V gene TRBV7-2; D remains unclear. CDR3 length equals 13 residues. Germline lookup yields CDR1 SGHTA and CDR2 FQGNSA. The V end was cut by 5 bases, the J end by 2 bases, with 9 bases between. CDR3 amino acids: CASSPGPQETQYF. CDR3 nucleotides: TGTGCCAGCAGCCCGGGCCCTCAAGAGACCCAGTACTTC. The full variable domain, rest sourced from reference TRBV7-2 and TRBJ2-5, is GAGVSQSPSNKVTEKGKDVELRCDPISGHTALYWYRQSLGQGLEFLIYFQGNSAPDKSGLPSDRFSAERTGGSVSTLTIQRTQQEDSAVYLCASSPGPQETQYFGPGTRLLVL.

This chain connects TRBV5-1 to TRBJ1-6; D is uncertain. The germline V and J ends were trimmed by 0 bases and 5 bases, with 6 bases remaining between them. The CDR3 consists of 14 residues. The germline CDR1 and CDR2 sequences are SGHRS and YFSETQ. This CDR3 is CASSLGPDNSPLHF. DNA for the CDR3: TGCGCCAGCAGCTTGGGCCCTGATAATTCACCCCTCCACTTT.